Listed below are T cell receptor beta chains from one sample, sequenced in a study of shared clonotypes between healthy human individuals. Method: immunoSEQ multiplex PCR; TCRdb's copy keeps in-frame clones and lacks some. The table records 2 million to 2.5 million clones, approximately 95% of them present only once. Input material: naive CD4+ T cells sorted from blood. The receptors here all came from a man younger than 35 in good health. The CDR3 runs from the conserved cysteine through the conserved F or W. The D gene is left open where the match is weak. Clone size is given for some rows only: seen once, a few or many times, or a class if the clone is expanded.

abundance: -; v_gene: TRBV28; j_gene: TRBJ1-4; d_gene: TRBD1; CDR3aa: CASSPGGVGEKLFF; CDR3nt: TGTGCCAGCAGCCCAGGGGGCGTGGGTGAAAAACTGTTTTTT
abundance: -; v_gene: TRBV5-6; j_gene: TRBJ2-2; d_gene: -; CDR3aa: CASSLIEYTGELFF; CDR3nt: TGTGCCAGCAGCTTGATCGAATACACCGGGGAGCTGTTTTTT
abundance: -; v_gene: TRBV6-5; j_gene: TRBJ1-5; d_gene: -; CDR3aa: CASSYGQGGNQPQHF; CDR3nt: TGTGCCAGCAGTTACGGTCAGGGTGGTAATCAGCCCCAGCATTTT
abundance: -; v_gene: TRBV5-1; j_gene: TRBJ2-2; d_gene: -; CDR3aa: CASSLGPTAGELFF; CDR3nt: TGCGCCAGCAGCTTAGGTCCCACCGCCGGGGAGCTGTTTTTT
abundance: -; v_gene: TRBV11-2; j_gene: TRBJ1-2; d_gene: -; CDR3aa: CASSLDRASYTF; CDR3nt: TGTGCCAGCAGCTTAGACAGGGCTAGCTACACCTTC
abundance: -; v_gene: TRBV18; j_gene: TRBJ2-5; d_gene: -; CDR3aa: CASALAHQETQYF; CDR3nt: TGTGCCAGCGCTCTAGCGCACCAAGAGACCCAGTACTTC
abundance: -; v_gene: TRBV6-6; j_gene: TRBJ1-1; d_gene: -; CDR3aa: CASSYRGMNTEAFF; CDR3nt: TGTGCCAGCAGTTACCGGGGCATGAACACTGAAGCTTTCTTT
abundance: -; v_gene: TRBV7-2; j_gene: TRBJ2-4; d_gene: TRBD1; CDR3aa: CASSLVGQGAVAKNIQYF; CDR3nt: TGTGCCAGCAGCTTAGTGGGACAGGGGGCAGTGGCCAAAAACATTCAGTACTTC
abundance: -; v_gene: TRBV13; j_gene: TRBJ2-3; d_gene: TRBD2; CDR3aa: CASSHRTSGVYTQYF; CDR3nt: TGTGCCAGCAGCCACCGGACTAGCGGGGTGTATACGCAGTATTTT
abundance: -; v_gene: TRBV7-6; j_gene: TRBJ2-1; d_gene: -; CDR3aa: CASSLTPSSYNEQFF; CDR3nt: TGTGCCAGCAGCTTAACACCCAGCTCCTACAATGAGCAGTTCTTC
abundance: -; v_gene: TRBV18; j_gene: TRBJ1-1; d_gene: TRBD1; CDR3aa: CASSPDRVATEAFF; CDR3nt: TGTGCCAGCTCACCGGACAGGGTGGCCACTGAAGCTTTCTTT
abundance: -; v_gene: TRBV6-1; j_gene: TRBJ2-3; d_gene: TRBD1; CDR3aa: CASEMTGTDTQYF; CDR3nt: TGTGCCAGCGAGATGACAGGGACAGATACGCAGTATTTT
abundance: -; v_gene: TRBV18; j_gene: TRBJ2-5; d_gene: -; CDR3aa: CASSPQEETQYF; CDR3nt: TGTGCCAGCTCACCACAGGAAGAGACCCAGTACTTC
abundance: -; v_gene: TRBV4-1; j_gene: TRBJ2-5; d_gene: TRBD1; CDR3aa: CASSQDRRQGGETQYF; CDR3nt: TGCGCCAGCAGCCAAGATAGGCGACAGGGCGGGGAGACCCAGTACTTC
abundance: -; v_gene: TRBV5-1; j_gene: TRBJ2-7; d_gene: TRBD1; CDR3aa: CASSSRQGNSYEQYF; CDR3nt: TGCGCCAGCAGCTCCAGACAGGGGAATTCCTACGAGCAGTACTTC
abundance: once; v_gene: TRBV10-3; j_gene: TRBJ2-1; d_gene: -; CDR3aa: CAISTTGYNEQFF; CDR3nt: TGTGCCATCAGTACGACAGGCTACAATGAGCAGTTCTTC
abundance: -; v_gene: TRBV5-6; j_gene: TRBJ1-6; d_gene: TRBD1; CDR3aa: CASSLRGQGSYNSPLHF; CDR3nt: TGTGCCAGCAGCTTAAGGGGACAGGGCTCCTATAATTCACCCCTCCACTTT
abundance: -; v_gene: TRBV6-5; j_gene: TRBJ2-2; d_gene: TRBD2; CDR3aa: CASSGLARTGELFF; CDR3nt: TGTGCCAGCAGTGGACTAGCGCGAACCGGGGAGCTGTTTTTT
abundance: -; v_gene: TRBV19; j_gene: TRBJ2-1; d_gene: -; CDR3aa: CASSIVQGRNEQFF; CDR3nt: TGTGCCAGTAGTATAGTGCAGGGACGGAATGAGCAGTTCTTC
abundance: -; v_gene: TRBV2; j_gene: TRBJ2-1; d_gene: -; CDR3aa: CASNGVPNEQFF; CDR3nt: TGTGCCAGCAATGGGGTCCCCAATGAGCAGTTCTTC
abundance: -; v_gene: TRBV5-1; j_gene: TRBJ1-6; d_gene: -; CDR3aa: CASSLDTGRNSPLHF; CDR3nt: TGCGCCAGCAGCTTGGATACGGGGCGGAATTCACCCCTCCACTTT
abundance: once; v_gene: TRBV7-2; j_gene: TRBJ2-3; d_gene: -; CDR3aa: CASSSPGPNTQYF; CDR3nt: TGTGCCAGCAGCTCACCAGGGCCGAATACGCAGTATTTT
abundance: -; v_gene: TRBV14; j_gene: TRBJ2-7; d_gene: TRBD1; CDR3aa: CASGDRGHYEQYF; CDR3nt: TGTGCCAGCGGAGACAGGGGGCACTACGAGCAGTACTTC
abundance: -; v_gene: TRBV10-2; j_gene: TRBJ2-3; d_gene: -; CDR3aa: CASRPHTDTQYF; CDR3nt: TGCGCCAGCAGGCCCCACACAGATACGCAGTATTTT
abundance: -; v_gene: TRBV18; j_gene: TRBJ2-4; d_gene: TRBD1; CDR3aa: CASSPSQDRGNIQYF; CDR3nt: TGTGCCAGCTCACCATCTCAGGACAGGGGAAACATTCAGTACTTC
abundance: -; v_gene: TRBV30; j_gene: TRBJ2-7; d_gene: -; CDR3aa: CAWSTPGGTYEQYF; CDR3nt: TGTGCCTGGAGTACACCAGGGGGGACTTACGAGCAGTACTTC
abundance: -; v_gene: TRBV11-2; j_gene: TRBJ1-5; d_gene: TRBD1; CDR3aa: CASSPTGTGAQHF; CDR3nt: TGTGCCAGCAGCCCGACCGGGACAGGGGCCCAGCATTTT
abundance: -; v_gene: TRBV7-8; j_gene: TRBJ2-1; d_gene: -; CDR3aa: CASSLGTTTSGDDEQFF; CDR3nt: TGTGCCAGCAGCTTAGGGACAACAACATCCGGGGACGATGAGCAGTTCTTC
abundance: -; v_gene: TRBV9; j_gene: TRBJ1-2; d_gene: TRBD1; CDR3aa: CASSPGGGGLLHYGYTF; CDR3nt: TGTGCCAGCAGTCCAGGGGGAGGGGGCCTCCTTCACTATGGCTACACCTTC
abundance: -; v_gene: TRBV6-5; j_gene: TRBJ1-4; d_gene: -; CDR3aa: CASSSGWGVEKLFF; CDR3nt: TGTGCCAGCAGTTCAGGTTGGGGAGTCGAAAAACTGTTTTTT
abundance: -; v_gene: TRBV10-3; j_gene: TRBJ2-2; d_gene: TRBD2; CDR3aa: CAITGLAGGTGELFF; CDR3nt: TGTGCCATCACCGGGCTAGCGGGAGGCACCGGGGAGCTGTTTTTT
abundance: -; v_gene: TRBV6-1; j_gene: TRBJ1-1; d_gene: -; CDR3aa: CASSETTARAFF; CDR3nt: TGTGCCAGCAGTGAAACGACAGCACGAGCTTTCTTT
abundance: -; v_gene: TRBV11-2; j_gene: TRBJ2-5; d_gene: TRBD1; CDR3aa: CASSRTTGMLETQYF; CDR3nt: TGTGCCAGCAGCCGCACGACAGGGATGCTGGAGACCCAGTACTTC
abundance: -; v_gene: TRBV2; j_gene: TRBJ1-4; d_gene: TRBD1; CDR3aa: CASQVDREKKLFF; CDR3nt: TGTGCCAGCCAGGTCGACAGGGAGAAAAAACTGTTTTTT
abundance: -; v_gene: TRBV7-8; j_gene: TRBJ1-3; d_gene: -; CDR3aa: CASSSDPSGNTIYF; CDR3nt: TGTGCCAGCAGCTCCGACCCCTCTGGAAACACCATATATTTT
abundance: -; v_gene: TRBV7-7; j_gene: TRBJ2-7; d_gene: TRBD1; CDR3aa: CASSLGTGSYEQYF; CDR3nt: TGTGCTAGCAGCTTAGGGACAGGGTCCTACGAGCAGTACTTC
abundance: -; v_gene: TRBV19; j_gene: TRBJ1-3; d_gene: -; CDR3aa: CASSIVGTDGNTIYF; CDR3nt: TGTGCCAGTAGTATAGTTGGGACGGATGGAAACACCATATATTTT
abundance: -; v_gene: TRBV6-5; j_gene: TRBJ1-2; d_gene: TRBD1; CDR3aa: CASSDPGQGSYGYTF; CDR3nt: TGTGCCAGCAGCGACCCTGGACAGGGGAGCTATGGCTACACCTTC
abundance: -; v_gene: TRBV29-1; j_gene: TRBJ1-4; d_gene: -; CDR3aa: CSVGNLEKLFF; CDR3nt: TGCAGCGTTGGTAATCTTGAAAAACTGTTTTTT
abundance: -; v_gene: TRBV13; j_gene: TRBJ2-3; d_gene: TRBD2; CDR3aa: CASSQIGWAIAGKADTQYF; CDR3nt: TGTGCCAGCAGCCAAATTGGTTGGGCGATAGCGGGAAAAGCAGATACGCAGTATTTT
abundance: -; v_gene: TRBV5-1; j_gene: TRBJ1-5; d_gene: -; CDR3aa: CASSLEPEKHQPQHF; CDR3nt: TGCGCCAGCAGCTTGGAGCCCGAAAAACATCAGCCCCAGCATTTT
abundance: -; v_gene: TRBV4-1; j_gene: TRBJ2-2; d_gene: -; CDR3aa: CASSQELVRGRNGELFF; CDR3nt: TGCGCCAGCAGCCAAGAATTGGTGCGGGGAAGGAATGGGGAGCTGTTTTTT
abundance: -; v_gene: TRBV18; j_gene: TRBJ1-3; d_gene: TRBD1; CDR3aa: CASSPPGTGGTGNTIYF; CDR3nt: TGTGCCAGCTCACCCCCCGGGACAGGGGGCACTGGAAACACCATATATTTT
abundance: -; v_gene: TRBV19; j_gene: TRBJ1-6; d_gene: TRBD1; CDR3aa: CASSTGTGVNSPLHF; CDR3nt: TGTGCCAGTAGTACGGGGACAGGGGTAAATTCACCCCTCCACTTT
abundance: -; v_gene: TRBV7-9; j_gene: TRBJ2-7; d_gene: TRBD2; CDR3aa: CAKQGGRGEEQYF; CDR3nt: TGTGCCAAGCAAGGTGGGAGGGGAGAAGAGCAGTACTTC
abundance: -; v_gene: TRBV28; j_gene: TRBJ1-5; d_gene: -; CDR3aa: CASRLGDNSNQPQHF; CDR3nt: TGTGCCAGCAGACTCGGCGACAATAGCAATCAGCCCCAGCATTTT
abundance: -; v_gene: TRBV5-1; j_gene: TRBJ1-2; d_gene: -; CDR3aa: CASSLDGEGNYGYTF; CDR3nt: TGCGCCAGCAGCTTGGATGGGGAGGGGAACTATGGCTACACCTTC